This T cell receptor beta chain was retrieved from a study of T cells expressing NK-cell markers. Germline CDR1 is SGHRS and CDR2 is YFSETQ. This CDR3 spans 13 amino acids. From its re-call of the 5' RACE reads, TCRdb lists each CDR3 protein once, without DNA. The listing records a few hundred thousand distinct CDR3 sequences. V is TRBV5-1 and J is TRBJ2-5; TCRdb calls TRBD1, which cannot be checked without DNA. The sequenced material came from blood T cells: a sorted CD56 or NKG2C T cell subset, CD4+ or CD8+ T cells, or bulk PBMC T cells (not recorded which). This TCR came from a woman in her 50s in good health. The CDR3 sequence is CASSGQRHETQYF.